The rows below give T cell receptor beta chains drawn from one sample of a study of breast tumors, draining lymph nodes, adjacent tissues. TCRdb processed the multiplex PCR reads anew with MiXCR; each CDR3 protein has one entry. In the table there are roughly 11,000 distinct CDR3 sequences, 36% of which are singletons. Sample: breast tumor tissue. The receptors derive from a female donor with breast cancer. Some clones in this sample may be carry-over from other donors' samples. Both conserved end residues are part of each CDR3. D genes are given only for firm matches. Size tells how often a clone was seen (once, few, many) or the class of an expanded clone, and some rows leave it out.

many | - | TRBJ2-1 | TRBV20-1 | CSARDGTNNEQFF | TGCAGTGCTAGAGATGGGACAAACAATGAGCAGTTCTTC
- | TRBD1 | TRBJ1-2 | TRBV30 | CAWSRGDRGVDGYTF | TGTGCCTGGAGTAGGGGGGACAGGGGTGTGGATGGCTACACCTTC
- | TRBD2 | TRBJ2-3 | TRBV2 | CASSEPLGQPSGRSTSTDTQYF | TGTGCCAGCAGTGAACCCCTCGGCCAGCCTAGCGGGAGGAGTACTAGCACAGATACGCAGTATTTT
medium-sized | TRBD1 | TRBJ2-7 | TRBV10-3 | CAISDKGTGIYEQYF | TGTGCCATCAGTGATAAGGGGACAGGGATCTACGAGCAGTACTTC
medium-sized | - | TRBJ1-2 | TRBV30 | CAWRRGNYGYTF | TGTGCCTGGAGGCGGGGGAACTATGGCTACACCTTC
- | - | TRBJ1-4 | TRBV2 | CASSDNLGGNEKLFF | TGTGCCAGCAGTGATAACCTTGGAGGGAATGAAAAACTGTTTTTT
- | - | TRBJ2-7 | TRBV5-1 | CASSPSKIPYEQYF | TGCGCCAGCAGCCCCTCAAAGATCCCCTACGAGCAGTACTTC
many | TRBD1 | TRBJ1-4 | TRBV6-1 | CASSEIQGSNEKLFF | TGTGCCAGCAGTGAAATACAGGGGTCTAATGAAAAACTGTTTTTT
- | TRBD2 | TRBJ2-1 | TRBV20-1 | CSASTGLAGREFF | TGCAGTGCTAGCACTGGACTAGCGGGAAGGGAGTTCTTC
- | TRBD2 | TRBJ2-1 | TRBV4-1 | CASSQVTGLAAHEQFF | TGCGCCAGCAGCCAAGTTACGGGACTAGCGGCCCATGAGCAGTTCTTC
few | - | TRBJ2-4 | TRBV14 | CASSPRGGEIAKNIQYF | TGTGCCAGCAGCCCTAGAGGAGGGGAAATAGCCAAAAACATTCAGTACTTC
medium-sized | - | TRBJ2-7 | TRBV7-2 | CASSPATGSYEQYF | TGTGCCAGCAGCCCCGCCACGGGAAGCTACGAGCAGTACTTC
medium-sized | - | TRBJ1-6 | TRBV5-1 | CASSLVAGSNSPLHF | TGCGCCAGCAGCTTGGTGGCAGGGAGCAATTCACCCCTCCACTTT
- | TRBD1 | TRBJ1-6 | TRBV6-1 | CASQGDNSPLHF | TGTGCCAGCCAGGGGGATAATTCACCCCTCCACTTT
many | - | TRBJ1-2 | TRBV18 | CASSPPGVYGYTF | TGTGCCAGCTCACCACCGGGAGTATATGGCTACACCTTC
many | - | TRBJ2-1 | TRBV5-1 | CASSSQGAGEQFF | TGCGCCAGCAGCTCACAGGGAGCGGGAGAGCAGTTCTTC
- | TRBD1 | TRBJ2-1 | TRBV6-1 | CASTGTGMNEQSF | TGTGCCAGCACCGGGACAGGGATGAATGAGCAGTCCTTC
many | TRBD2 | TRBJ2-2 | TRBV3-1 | CASSRAYGGRSGELFF | TGTGCCAGCAGCCGAGCGTACGGGGGGAGGTCCGGGGAGCTGTTTTTT
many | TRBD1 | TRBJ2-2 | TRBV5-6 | CASSLGQGANTGELFF | TGTGCCAGCAGCCTGGGACAGGGGGCGAACACCGGGGAGCTGTTTTTT
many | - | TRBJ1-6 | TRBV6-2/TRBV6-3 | CASRPMRNSPLHF | TGTGCCAGCCGCCCCATGAGGAATTCACCCCTCCACTTT
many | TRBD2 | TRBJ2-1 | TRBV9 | CASSSGSTVVEQFF | TGTGCCAGCAGTAGCGGGTCTACAGTTGTTGAGCAGTTCTTC
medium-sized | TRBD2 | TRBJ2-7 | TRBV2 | CASSGLAGVYEQYF | TGTGCCAGCAGTGGACTAGCGGGAGTCTACGAGCAGTACTTC
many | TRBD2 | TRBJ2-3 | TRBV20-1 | CSASRLAGDGDTQYF | TGCAGTGCTAGCCGATTGGCGGGGGACGGAGATACGCAGTATTTT
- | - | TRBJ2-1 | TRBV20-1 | CSARDPLRGSF | TGCAGTGCTAGAGATCCCCTCAGAGGCTCATTC
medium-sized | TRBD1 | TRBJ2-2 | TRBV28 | CASSWDRGRTGELFF | TGTGCCAGCAGTTGGGACAGGGGGAGGACCGGGGAGCTGTTTTTT
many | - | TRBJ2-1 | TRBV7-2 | CASSLARGNEQFF | TGTGCCAGCAGCTTAGCGAGGGGCAATGAGCAGTTCTTC
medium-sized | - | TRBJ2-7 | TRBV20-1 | CSALQVDLYEQYF | TGCAGTGCCCTACAAGTGGACCTCTACGAGCAGTACTTC
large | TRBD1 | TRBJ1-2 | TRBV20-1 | CSAADRVTVYGYTF | TGCAGTGCTGCCGACAGGGTTACGGTCTATGGCTACACCTTC
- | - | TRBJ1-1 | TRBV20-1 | CSARLLGAWNTEAFF | TGCAGTGCTAGACTGTTAGGGGCTTGGAACACTGAAGCTTTCTTC
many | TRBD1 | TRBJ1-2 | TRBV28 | CAIERDRRYGYTF | TGTGCCATCGAAAGGGACAGAAGATATGGCTACACCTTC
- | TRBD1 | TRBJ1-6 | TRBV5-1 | CASNLLGQRSSYNSPLRF | TGCGCCAGCAACTTGCTGGGACAGCGAAGCTCCTATAATTCACCCCTCCGCTTT
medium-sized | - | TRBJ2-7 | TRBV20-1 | CSARGIADASYEQYF | TGCAGTGCTAGAGGGATAGCGGATGCCTCCTACGAGCAGTACTTC
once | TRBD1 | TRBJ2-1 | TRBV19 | CAGSFDRAAYNEQFF | TGTGCCGGTAGTTTCGACAGGGCTGCTTACAATGAGCAGTTCTTC
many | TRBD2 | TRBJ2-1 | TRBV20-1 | CSAPPLAGGHRDEQFF | TGCAGTGCCCCTCCCTTAGCGGGGGGGCATCGGGATGAGCAGTTCTTC
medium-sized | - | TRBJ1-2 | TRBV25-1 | CASAGLADANYGYTF | TGTGCCAGCGCCGGACTTGCAGACGCTAACTATGGCTACACCTTC
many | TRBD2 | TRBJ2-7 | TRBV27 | CASTPSASGGYEQYF | TGTGCCAGCACCCCTTCGGCTAGCGGGGGCTACGAGCAGTACTTC
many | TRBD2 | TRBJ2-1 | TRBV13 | CASGALRASGLYNEQFF | TGTGCCAGCGGCGCCCTACGCGCTAGCGGCCTTTATAATGAGCAGTTCTTC
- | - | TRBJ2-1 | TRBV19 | CASSLTGTEQFF | TGTGCCAGTAGTCTAACCGGGACAGAGCAGTTCTTC
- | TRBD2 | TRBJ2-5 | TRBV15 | CATSFRLAGGETQYF | TGTGCCACCAGCTTCCGACTAGCGGGAGGAGAGACCCAGTACTTC
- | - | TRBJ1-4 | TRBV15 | CATSGGGGDLRDSEKLLF | TGTGCCACCAGCGGCGGAGGAGGGGATTTGCGGGATAGTGAAAAACTGCTTTTT
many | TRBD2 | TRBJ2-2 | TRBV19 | CASSPPTSVTGELFF | TGTGCCAGTAGTCCCCCTACTAGCGTCACCGGGGAGCTGTTTTTT
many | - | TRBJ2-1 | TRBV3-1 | CASSQGRRVNEQFF | TGTGCCAGCAGCCAAGGGCGGAGGGTCAATGAGCAGTTCTTC
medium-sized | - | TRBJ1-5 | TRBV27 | CASSLSRYSNQPQHF | TGTGCCAGCAGTTTATCCAGATATAGCAATCAGCCCCAGCATTTT
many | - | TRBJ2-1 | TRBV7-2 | CASSLTPYNEQFF | TGTGCCAGCAGCTTAACCCCCTACAATGAGCAGTTCTTC
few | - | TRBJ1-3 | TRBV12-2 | CASRLGNTIYF | TGTGCAAGTCGCTTAGGAAACACCATATATTTT
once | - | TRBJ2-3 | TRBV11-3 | CASSPRDLVDTQYF | TGTGCCAGCAGCCCTAGGGACCTCGTAGATACGCAGTATTTT
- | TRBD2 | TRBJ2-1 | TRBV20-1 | CSAYQTSGGRDEQFF | TGCAGTGCCTATCAGACTAGCGGGGGCCGAGATGAGCAGTTCTTC
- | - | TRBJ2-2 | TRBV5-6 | CASSLRGTNTGELFF | TGTGCCAGCAGCTTACGGGGGACGAACACCGGGGAGCTGTTTTTT
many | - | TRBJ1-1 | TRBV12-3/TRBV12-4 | CASSFSMNTEAFF | TGTGCCAGCAGTTTCTCAATGAACACTGAAGCTTTCTTT
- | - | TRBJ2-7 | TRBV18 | CASSAASYEQYF | TGTGCCAGCTCAGCCGCATCCTACGAGCAGTACTTC
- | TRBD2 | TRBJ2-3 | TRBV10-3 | CATYGTSGSGSTQYF | TGTGCCACTTACGGGACTAGCGGGAGTGGTTCTACGCAGTATTTT
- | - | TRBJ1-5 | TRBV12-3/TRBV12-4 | CASSLGRISNQPQHF | TGTGCCAGCAGTCTAGGCAGGATTAGCAATCAGCCCCAGCATTTT
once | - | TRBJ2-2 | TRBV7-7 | CASSRKISAGERFF | TGTGCTAGCAGCCGGAAGATCTCAGCCGGGGAGCGGTTTTTT
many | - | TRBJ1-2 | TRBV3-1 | CASSQDRVVRGYTF | TGTGCCAGCAGCCAAGACAGGGTTGTGCGAGGCTACACCTTC
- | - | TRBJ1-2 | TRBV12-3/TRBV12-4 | CASSQGYYGYTF | TGTGCCAGCAGTCAGGGTTACTATGGCTACACCTTC
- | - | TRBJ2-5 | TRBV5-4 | CACSPRAPGAPRETQYF | TGTGCCTGCAGCCCCCGCGCGCCGGGGGCCCCCCGAGAGACCCAGTACTTC
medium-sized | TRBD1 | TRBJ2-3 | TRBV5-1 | CASSFGDRLTDTQYF | TGCGCCAGCAGCTTCGGGGACAGGCTCACAGATACGCAGTATTTT